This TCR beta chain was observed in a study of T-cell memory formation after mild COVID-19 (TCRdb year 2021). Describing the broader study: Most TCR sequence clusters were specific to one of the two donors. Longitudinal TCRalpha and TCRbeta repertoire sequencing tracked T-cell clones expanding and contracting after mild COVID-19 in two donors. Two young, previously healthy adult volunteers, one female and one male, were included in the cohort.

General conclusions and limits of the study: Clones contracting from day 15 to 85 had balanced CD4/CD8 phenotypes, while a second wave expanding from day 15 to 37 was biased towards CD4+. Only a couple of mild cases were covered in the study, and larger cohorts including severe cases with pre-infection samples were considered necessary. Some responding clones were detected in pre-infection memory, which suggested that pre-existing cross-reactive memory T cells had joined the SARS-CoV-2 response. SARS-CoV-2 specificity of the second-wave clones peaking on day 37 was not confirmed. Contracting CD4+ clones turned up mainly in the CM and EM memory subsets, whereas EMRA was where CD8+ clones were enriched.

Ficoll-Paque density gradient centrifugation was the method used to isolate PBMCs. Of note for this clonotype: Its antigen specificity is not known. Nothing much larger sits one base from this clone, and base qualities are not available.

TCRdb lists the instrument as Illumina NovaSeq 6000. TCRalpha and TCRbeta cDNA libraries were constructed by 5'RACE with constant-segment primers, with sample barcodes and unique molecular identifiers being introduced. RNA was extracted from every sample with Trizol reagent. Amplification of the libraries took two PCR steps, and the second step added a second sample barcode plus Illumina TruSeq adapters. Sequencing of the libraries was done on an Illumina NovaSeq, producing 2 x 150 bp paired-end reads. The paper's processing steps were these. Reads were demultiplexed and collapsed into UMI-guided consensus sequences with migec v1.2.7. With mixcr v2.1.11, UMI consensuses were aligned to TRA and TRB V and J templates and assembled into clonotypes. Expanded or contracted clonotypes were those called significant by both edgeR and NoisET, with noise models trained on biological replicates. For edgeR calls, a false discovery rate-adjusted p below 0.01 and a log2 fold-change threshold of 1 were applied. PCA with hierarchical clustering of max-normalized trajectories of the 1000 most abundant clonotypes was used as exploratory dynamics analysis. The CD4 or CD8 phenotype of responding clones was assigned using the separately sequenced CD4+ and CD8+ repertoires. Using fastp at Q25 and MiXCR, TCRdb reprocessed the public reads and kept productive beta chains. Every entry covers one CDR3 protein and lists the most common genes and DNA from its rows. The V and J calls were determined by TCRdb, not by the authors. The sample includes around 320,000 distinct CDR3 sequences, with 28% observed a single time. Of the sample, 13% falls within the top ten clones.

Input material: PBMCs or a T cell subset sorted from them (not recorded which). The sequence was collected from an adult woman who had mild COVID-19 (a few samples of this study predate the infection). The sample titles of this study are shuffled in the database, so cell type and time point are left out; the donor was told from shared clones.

Here is the DNA: TGTGCCAGCAGCTTGGGATGGGGGTTCGACGAGCAGTACTTC. This is translated as CASSLGWGFDEQYF. The rearranged chain carries TRBV5-6 and TRBJ2-7; the D match is possibly TRBD1 or TRBD2, with 5 bases aligned in each. The V and J ends are trimmed by 0 bases and 5 bases, leaving 12 bases between them. From its cysteine to its phenylalanine, the CDR3 spans 14 amino acids. The retained sequence is limited to the CDR3, 42 bases, with the frame set at the first base. In the germline V gene, CDR1 corresponds to SGHDT and CDR2 to YYEEEE.